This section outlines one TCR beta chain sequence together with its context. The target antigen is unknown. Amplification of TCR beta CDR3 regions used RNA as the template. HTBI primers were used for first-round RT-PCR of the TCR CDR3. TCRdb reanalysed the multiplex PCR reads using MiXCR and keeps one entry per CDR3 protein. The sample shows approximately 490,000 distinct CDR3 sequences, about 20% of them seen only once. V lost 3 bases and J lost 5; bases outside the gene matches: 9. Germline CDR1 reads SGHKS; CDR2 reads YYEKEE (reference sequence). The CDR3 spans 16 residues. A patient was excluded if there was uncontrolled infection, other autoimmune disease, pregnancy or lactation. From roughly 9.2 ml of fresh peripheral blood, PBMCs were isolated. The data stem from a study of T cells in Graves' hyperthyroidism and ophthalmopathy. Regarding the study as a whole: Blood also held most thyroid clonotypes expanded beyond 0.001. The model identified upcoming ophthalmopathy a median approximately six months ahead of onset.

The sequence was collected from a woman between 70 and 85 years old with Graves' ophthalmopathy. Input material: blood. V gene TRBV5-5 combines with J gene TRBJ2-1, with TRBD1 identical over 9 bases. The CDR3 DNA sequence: TGTGCCAGCAGCTGGGTGGGGGGACAGGGACACAATGAGCAGTTCTTC. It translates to CASSWVGGQGHNEQFF.